A single T cell receptor beta chain is shown here with its context. This sample was taken from a study of monozygotic twins with inflammatory bowel disease. The length of the CDR3 is 16 residues. Per germline, CDR1 MNHEY and CDR2 SVGAGI. Template switching appended UMIs that held a 6-nucleotide sample barcode. cDNA for TCRalpha and TCRbeta was amplified by nested PCRs of roughly 17 then nine to ten cycles. Reprocessing the 5' RACE reads, TCRdb reports a single entry for every CDR3 protein and omits DNA. This sample's table has 200,000 to 250,000 distinct CDR3 sequences. Sequenced: blood. The receptor's source is a human donor with ulcerative colitis or Crohn's disease, or a healthy co-twin of an affected twin (not recorded which). This rearrangement joins TRBV6-5 to TRBJ2-2; TCRdb returns TRBD2, unconfirmable since there is no DNA. CDR3: CASSYSEAGGTGELFF.